This T cell receptor beta chain was retrieved from a study of identical twins. Overall study findings and caveats: The study reached conclusions through statistical analysis that was cross-sectional, not following the same donors. The study found excess low generation probability among twin-shared out-of-frame alpha sequences. The abundant beta clonotypes from cord blood had fewer insertions, and memory repertoires had none of this.

This clonotype appeared a few times. As yet, its antigen is unknown. No donor was unhealthy or non-Caucasian. TCRdb recomputed calls from the 5' RACE reads with MiXCR, one row per CDR3 protein. Of 1.5 million to 2 million distinct CDR3 sequences listed, more than 30% are singletons. The CDR3 is 16 amino acids. CDR1 is SGDLS, CDR2 YYNGEE, per germline. The J segment lost 4 bases and the V segment lost 3 bases, leaving 9 bases of the junction unmatched. The receptor was derived from a newborn girl in good health. Specimen: cord blood. The rearrangement joins TRBV9 to TRBJ2-1; 8 nucleotides line up with TRBD1. The chain's CDR3 is CASSGGTGANYNEQFF. CDR3 DNA: TGTGCCAGCAGCGGCGGGACAGGAGCGAATTACAATGAGCAGTTCTTC.